These 16 T cell receptor beta chains came from one sample sequenced in a study of technical replicates of blood from a few donors. Repertoires were generated with immunoSEQ multiplex PCR, while TCRdb's copy carries only in-frame clones and drops some. Counted here are approximately 82,000 clones, 94% occurring once; the ten biggest clones make up roughly 0.26%. Material for sequencing was T cells isolated from PBMCs. Receptors originate from a human donor in good health.

This chain uses TRBV11-2 with TRBJ1-4, with D tentatively TRBD1 (6 bases). V shed 1 base and J shed 3 bases, with 12 bases lying between them. CDR3 size: 16 residues. The V gene's germline CDR1 is SGHAT and CDR2 FQNNGV. The DNA for the CDR3 is TGTGCCAGCAGCTTAGTCGACCCAGGGGCTAATGAAAAACTGTTTTTT. It codes for CASSLVDPGANEKLFF.

The V gene is TRBV4-1, the J gene TRBJ2-1; TRBD1 matches at 10 bases. Trimming removed 4 bases from V and 7 bases from J; junction bases left unmatched: 10. Germline V gives CDR1 MGHRA, CDR2 YSYEKL. This CDR3 contains 16 residues. The CDR3 is CASSLLIGTGENEQFF. DNA of the CDR3: TGCGCCAGCAGCCTCCTGATAGGGACAGGGGAGAATGAGCAGTTCTTC.

In DNA, the CDR3 is TGCGCCAGCAGCTCAGAGCGGGAGGGAGGGATAGATACGCAGTATTTT. Amino acid sequence: CASSSEREGGIDTQYF. The genes are TRBV5-1 and TRBJ2-3; TRBD2 matches 10 bases. The CDR3 loop spans 16 amino acids. The germline V gene has CDR1 SGHRS and CDR2 YFSETQ. Trimming took 3 bases from V and 5 from J; bases not matched to a gene: 9.

This sequence joins TRBV6-5 and TRBJ2-7; D unresolved. From germline, CDR1 is MNHEY and CDR2 SVGAGI. This CDR3 region has 13 residues. The V gene lost 7 bases and the J gene lost 3 bases, with 13 bases spanning the gap. The CDR3 loop is CASTQLSGYEQYF. The CDR3 coding sequence is TGTGCCAGCACCCAACTTTCTGGCTACGAGCAGTACTTC.

The V gene is TRBV19, the J gene TRBJ2-7; 8 bases align to TRBD1. Germline V lookup: CDR1 LNHDA, CDR2 SQIVND (reference sequence). The CDR3 is 14 amino acids. V shed 9 bases and J 4 bases; nucleotides not matched to a gene: 11. The CDR3 loop reads CARCWAGGMYEQYF. DNA of the CDR3: TGTGCCAGGTGCTGGGCAGGGGGCATGTACGAGCAGTACTTC.

The V gene is TRBV10-3, the J gene TRBJ2-3; 7 bases map to TRBD1. CDR1 and CDR2 (germline): ENHRY, SYGVKD. V dropped 0 bases and J dropped 11; count of bases not matched to a gene: 11. CDR3 length equals 15 residues. The CDR3 loop reads CAISESHSRDSKQYF. The CDR3 nucleotides are TGTGCCATCAGTGAGTCGCACAGCCGGGACAGCAAGCAGTATTTT.

The rearrangement uses TRBV10-1 and TRBJ2-7; 9 bases map to TRBD1. Germline CDR1 and CDR2: WNHNN and SYGVQD (reference sequence). This CDR3 spans 14 amino acids. The ends lost 5 bases at V and 5 bases at J; junction bases unmatched: 7. CDR3 region: CASSTPGQGNEQYF. The DNA for the CDR3 is TGCGCCAGCAGTACACCGGGACAGGGTAACGAGCAGTACTTC.

The chain combines TRBV29-1 with TRBJ2-7; 10 bases are shared with TRBD1. Germline values: CDR1 SQVTM, CDR2 ANQGSEA. V shed 7 bases, J shed 3 bases, and the junction held 6 bases outside the gene matches. This CDR3 region has 13 residues. The CDR3 DNA follows: TGCAGCGCCTACAGGACAGGGGGCTACGAGCAGTACTTC. Protein product: CSAYRTGGYEQYF.

The chain recombines TRBV5-4 with TRBJ2-7, with 7 bases that match TRBD2. This CDR3 comprises 14 residues. V was pared by 1 base and J by 2 bases, with 3 bases of the junction left unmatched. Germline-derived CDR1 and CDR2 are SGHNT and YYREEE (reference sequence). The CDR3 DNA is TGTGCCAGCAGCTTGACTAGCGCGACCTACGAGCAGTACTTC. Its translation: CASSLTSATYEQYF.

Here the CDR3 reads CSARQEAYTF. The CDR3 nucleotides are TGCAGCGCAAGACAGGAGGCGTACACCTTC. V is TRBV29-1 and J is TRBJ1-2, with TRBD1 as a possible D gene (6 bases). The V and J ends lost 7 bases and 11 bases respectively, with 14 bases between them. The germline CDR1 and CDR2 sequences are SQVTM and ANQGSEA. The CDR3 covers 10 residues.

The chain has TRBV10-3 and TRBJ1-2, with 7 bases aligning to TRBD1. Looked up from germline, CDR1 is ENHRY and CDR2 is SYGVKD. The J segment lost 6 bases and the V segment lost 0 bases, leaving 1 base of the junction unmatched. The CDR3 runs to 13 residues. The CDR3 DNA is TGTGCCATCAGTGAGTCCGGGACAGATGGCTACACCTTC. Amino acid sequence: CAISESGTDGYTF.

This chain links TRBV10-1 with TRBJ2-7, with D maybe TRBD1 (5 bases). V was cut by 4 bases and J by 2 bases, with 15 bases left in between. Germline loops: CDR1 WNHNN, CDR2 SYGVQD (reference sequence). The CDR3 loop spans 15 amino acids. The CDR3: CASSGSDLGPYEQYF. For the CDR3, the DNA is TGCGCCAGCAGTGGTTCGGACCTGGGGCCCTACGAGCAGTACTTC.

This chain uses TRBV6-5 with TRBJ2-6; D unresolved. Germline V gene sequence: CDR1 MNHEY, CDR2 SVGAGI. This CDR3 has 16 amino acids. V lost 2 bases and J lost 4, with 12 bases in between. The CDR3 reads CASSYPTLTGANVLTF. DNA for the CDR3: TGTGCCAGCAGTTACCCTACCTTGACAGGGGCCAACGTCCTGACTTTC.

This clone was observed once. The chain's CDR3 is CASSLYPGGAPNEQFF. DNA of the CDR3: TGTGCCAGCAGTTTATACCCGGGAGGGGCCCCCAATGAGCAGTTCTTC. The rearrangement links TRBV27 to TRBJ2-1; 8 bases agree with TRBD2. Unmatched junction bases numbered 8, after V lost 1 base and J lost 6 bases. CDR3 length equals 16 residues. Germline V lookup: CDR1 MNHEY, CDR2 SMNVEV (reference sequence).

This clone was picked up one time. The chain recombines TRBV6-1 with TRBJ2-7; TRBD2 matches at 8 bases. The V gene's germline CDR1 is MNHNS and CDR2 SASEGT. CDR3 length equals 14 residues. V dropped 6 bases and J dropped 0; count of bases not matched to a gene: 4. CDR3 DNA: TGTGCCAGCAGAGGACTAGCCAACTCCTACGAGCAGTACTTC. Residues: CASRGLANSYEQYF.

The chain links TRBV7-9 to TRBJ1-1; no firm D call. The length of the CDR3 is 15 residues. The V gene lost 4 bases and the J gene lost 0 bases, with 12 bases spanning the gap. The germline V gene has CDR1 SEHNR and CDR2 FQNEAQ (reference sequence). Here the CDR3 DNA reads TGTGCCAGCAGCTCACCAATACAACTGAACACTGAAGCTTTCTTT. It is translated as CASSSPIQLNTEAFF.